This TCR beta chain was found in a study of T-cell reconstitution after alpha-beta-depleted transplantation in children. This clonotype showed up just a few times. The antigen remains unidentified. From germline, CDR1 is DFQATT and CDR2 SNEGSKA (reference sequence). Germline trimming cut 0 bases from V and 0 bases from J; bases unmatched to any gene: 3. The CDR3 is 18 residues long. A library of TCRbeta sequences, prepared with unique molecular identifiers, was generated. TCRdb processed the PCR reads anew with MiXCR; each CDR3 protein has one entry. Here the sample spans 500,000 to 650,000 distinct CDR3 sequences, roughly 11% being singletons. Whole-study results and caveats: Alpha-beta T cells about two months after transplant reportedly derived from several hundred expanded graft clones. Fresh T-cell production supplied most of the T-cell counts and diversity seen one year after transplant. Some patients' high day-60 TCRbeta diversity was attributed to recipient cells surviving conditioning.

This sequence originates from a female patient aged 2 to 10 who had a stem cell transplant for aplastic anemia, so the T cells may come from the graft donor. Here the sequenced sample was PBMCs, mostly from graft donor cells, taken 180 days after TCRalphabeta/CD19-depleted stem cell transplant. V and J are TRBV20-1 and TRBJ2-3, with 16 bases that match TRBD2. DNA for the CDR3: TGCAGTGCTAGAGATATGGGACTAGCGGGAGGGAGCACAGATACGCAGTATTTT. As protein: CSARDMGLAGGSTDTQYF.